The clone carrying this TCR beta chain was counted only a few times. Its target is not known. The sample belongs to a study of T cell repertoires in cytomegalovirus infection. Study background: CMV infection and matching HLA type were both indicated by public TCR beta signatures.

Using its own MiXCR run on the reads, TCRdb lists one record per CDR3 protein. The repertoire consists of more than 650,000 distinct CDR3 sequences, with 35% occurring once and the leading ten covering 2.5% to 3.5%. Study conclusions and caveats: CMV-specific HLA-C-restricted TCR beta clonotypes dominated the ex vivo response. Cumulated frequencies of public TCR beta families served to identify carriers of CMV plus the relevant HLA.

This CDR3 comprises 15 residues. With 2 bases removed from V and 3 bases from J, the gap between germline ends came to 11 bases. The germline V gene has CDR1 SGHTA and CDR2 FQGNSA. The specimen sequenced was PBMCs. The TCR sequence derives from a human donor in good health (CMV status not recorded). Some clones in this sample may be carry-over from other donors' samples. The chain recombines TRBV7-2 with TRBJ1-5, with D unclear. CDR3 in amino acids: CASSLKGRNNQPQHF. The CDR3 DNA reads TGTGCCAGCAGCTTAAAAGGAAGGAACAATCAGCCCCAGCATTTT.